Included here is one T cell receptor (beta chain) sequence, with context. Antigen unknown. These data are taken from a study of cytomegalovirus exposure and HLA in healthy donors. Overall study results and limits: Confirmation was obtained in vitro that a few CMV-associated chains are specific for CMV antigens.

The germline V gene has CDR1 MNHNS and CDR2 SASEGT. The CDR3 loop spans 16 amino acids. Unmatched junction bases numbered 13, after V lost 4 bases and J lost 5 bases. The repertoire was sequenced with immunoSEQ multiplex PCR; TCRdb's copy has only in-frame clones and lacks some. The sample has 90,000 to 150,000 clones; 85% are singletons. The chain carries TRBV6-1 and TRBJ2-5, with TRBD1 matching 7 bases. Sample: PBMCs. The origin of this receptor is a woman in her twenties or thirties in good health and CMV-seronegative. CDR3 residues: CASSGRQGDIQETQYF. The CDR3 coding sequence is TGTGCCAGCAGTGGAAGGCAGGGGGACATCCAGGAGACCCAGTACTTC.